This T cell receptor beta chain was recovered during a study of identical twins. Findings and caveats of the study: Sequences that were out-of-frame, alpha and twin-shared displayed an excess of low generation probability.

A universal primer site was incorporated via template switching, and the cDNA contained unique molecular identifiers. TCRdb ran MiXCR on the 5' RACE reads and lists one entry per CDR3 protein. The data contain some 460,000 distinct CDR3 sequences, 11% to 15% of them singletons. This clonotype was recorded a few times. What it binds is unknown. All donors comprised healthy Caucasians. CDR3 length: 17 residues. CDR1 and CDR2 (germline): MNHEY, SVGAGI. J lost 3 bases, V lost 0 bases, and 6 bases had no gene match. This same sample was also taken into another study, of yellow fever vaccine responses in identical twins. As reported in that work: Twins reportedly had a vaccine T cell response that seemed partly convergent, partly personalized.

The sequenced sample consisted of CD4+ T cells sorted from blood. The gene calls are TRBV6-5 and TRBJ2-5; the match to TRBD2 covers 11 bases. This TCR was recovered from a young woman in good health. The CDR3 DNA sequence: TGTGCCAGCAGTTACTCGTTAGCGGGGGGGCCTAAAGAGACCCAGTACTTC. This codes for CASSYSLAGGPKETQYF.